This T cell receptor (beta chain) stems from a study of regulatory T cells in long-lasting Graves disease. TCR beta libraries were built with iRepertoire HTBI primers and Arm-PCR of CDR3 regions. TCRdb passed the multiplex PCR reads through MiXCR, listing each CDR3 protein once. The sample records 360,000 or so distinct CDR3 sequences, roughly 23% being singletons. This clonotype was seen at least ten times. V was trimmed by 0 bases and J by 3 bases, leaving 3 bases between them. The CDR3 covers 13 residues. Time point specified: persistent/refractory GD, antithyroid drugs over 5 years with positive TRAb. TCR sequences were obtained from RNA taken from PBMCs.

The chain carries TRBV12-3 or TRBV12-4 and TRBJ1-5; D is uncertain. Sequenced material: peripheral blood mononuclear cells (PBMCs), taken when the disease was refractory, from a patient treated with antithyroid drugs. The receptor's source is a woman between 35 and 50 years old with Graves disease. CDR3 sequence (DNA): TGTGCCAGCAGTTTAGCTGCCAATCAGCCCCAGCATTTT. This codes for CASSLAANQPQHF.